The sequence of this TCR beta chain was determined in a study of beta chain features in type 1 diabetes. Study summary: What patients shared with healthy donors was a similar profile of age, gender and cell yields. Overall study results and limits: TCRB CDR3s were moderately but significantly shorter in Type 1 diabetes patients in all four CD4+ subsets. Any PCR bias toward short templates would affect both groups alike.

Every bit of the isolated RNA underwent reverse transcription, so sequencing read expressed TCRB transcripts. This table comes from immunoSEQ multiplex PCR, and its TCRdb copy is limited to in-frame clones, with some not included. The sample consists of 250,000 to 300,000 clones, 24% of them appearing once. The CDR3 contains 15 residues. CDR1 and CDR2 (germline): SGHDT, YYEEEE. With V trimmed by 4 bases and J by 4 bases, 5 bases remained unmatched. Donors contributed one heparinised blood draw apiece, averaging about 120 mL. Sorted populations all had greater than 95% purity. As to this clone: What it binds is not known.

The sample was naive CD4+ T cells from blood. The chain recombines TRBV5-6 with TRBJ2-7; the match to TRBD2 covers 13 bases. The clonotype comes from a woman between 25 and 40 years old with type 1 diabetes. The CDR3: CASSARLAGGYEQYF. The CDR3 bases are TGTGCCAGCAGCGCGAGACTAGCGGGAGGATACGAGCAGTACTTC.